This TCR beta chain was recovered during a study of technical replicates of blood from a handful of donors. The method was immunoSEQ multiplex PCR; TCRdb's version includes in-frame clones alone and lacks a portion of them. The profile covers some 94,000 clones, with less than 95% appearing a single time and about 0.35% taken by the ten largest. The sequencing sample was made of T cells isolated from PBMCs. The TCR sequence derives from a human donor in good health.

CDR3: CASSITGGGGQHF. DNA of the CDR3: TGTGCCAGTAGTATCACAGGGGGTGGGGGCCAGCATTTT. V gene TRBV19 combines with J gene TRBJ1-5; 8 nucleotides agree with TRBD1. Germline V CDR1 and CDR2: LNHDA, SQIVND (reference sequence). The CDR3 sequence is 13 residues long. J gave up 12 bases and V 3 bases, and 7 bases lay outside the gene matches.